Below, 19 T cell receptor beta chains from the same sample are listed, as sequenced in a study of beta chain features in type 1 diabetes. Of the isolated RNA, all was reverse transcribed, and so the sequenced material was expressed TCRB transcripts. Here immunoSEQ multiplex PCR was the method, and the copy in TCRdb shows in-frame clones only, minus some. Counted here are 200,000 to 250,000 clones, about 25% occurring once; the ten biggest clones make up 4%. Sequencing was done on a sample of central memory CD4+ T cells from blood. Every receptor here comes from a young man in good health.

About this clone: In the same sample, other DNA sequences code for this CDR3. The chain recombines TRBV5-6 with TRBJ1-1; D is ambiguous. CDR3 length: 13 residues. The V end was cut by 2 bases, the J end by 5 bases, with 10 bases between. The germline gives CDR1 SGHDT, CDR2 YYEEEE. The CDR3 is CASSLGRKTEAFF. The CDR3 DNA is TGTGCCAGCAGCTTAGGGAGGAAAACTGAAGCTTTCTTT.

The chain combines TRBV29-1 with TRBJ2-5, with TRBD2 matching 8 bases. Trimming cost V 5 bases and J 1 base; bases outside gene matches: 9. The CDR3 runs to 15 residues. CDR1 and CDR2 (germline): SQVTM, ANQGSEA. This CDR3 reads CSVIIAGGRQETQYF. CDR3 nucleotides: TGCAGCGTTATAATCGCGGGGGGCCGCCAAGAGACCCAGTACTTC.

The chain has TRBV2 and TRBJ2-2, with TRBD2 matching 10 bases. The CDR3 runs 15 residues. J lost 3 bases, V lost 9 bases, and 7 bases had no gene match. Germline lookup yields CDR1 SNHLY and CDR2 FYNNEI. CDR3 in amino acids: CASQREGRDTGELFF. Written as DNA, the CDR3 is TGTGCCAGTCAGCGGGAGGGTAGGGACACCGGGGAGCTGTTTTTT.

The chain combines TRBV7-2 with TRBJ2-4; TRBD1 or TRBD2 may be the D gene (5 bases each). The CDR3 extends over 14 amino acids. V was clipped by 1 base and J by 6 bases, with 10 bases between them. Germline V gives CDR1 SGHTA, CDR2 FQGNSA. This chain's CDR3 is CASSLGSGTNIQYF. The CDR3 coding sequence is TGTGCCAGCAGCTTAGGCTCGGGGACAAACATTCAGTACTTC.

The chain is built from TRBV11-2 and TRBJ2-2; the match to TRBD2 covers 7 bases. The CDR3 runs to 16 residues. Trimming removed 2 bases from V and 2 bases from J; junction bases left unmatched: 5. Germline V gene lookup returns CDR1 SGHAT and CDR2 FQNNGV. The CDR3 region is CASSLMVAGNTGELFF. The CDR3 coding sequence is TGTGCCAGCAGCTTAATGGTAGCGGGCAACACCGGGGAGCTGTTTTTT.

V gene TRBV28 combines with J gene TRBJ1-1, with D possibly TRBD1 on 6 matching bases. Deletions cut 5 bases from V and 6 bases from J, with 13 bases between. Germline loops: CDR1 MDHEN, CDR2 SYDVKM. The CDR3 runs to 13 residues. CDR3: CASSLQGLAEAFF. Written as DNA, the CDR3 is TGTGCCAGCAGTCTACAGGGTCTGGCTGAAGCTTTCTTT.

This chain links TRBV28 with TRBJ2-1, with 10 nucleotides matching TRBD1. Germline V gene data show CDR1 as MDHEN and CDR2 as SYDVKM. The V gene end was trimmed by 3 bases and the J gene end by 3 bases; junction bases not matched to a gene: 5. The CDR3 is 16 residues long. The CDR3 here is CASSLPGQGIYNEQFF. In DNA, the CDR3 is TGTGCCAGCAGTTTGCCGGGACAGGGGATCTACAATGAGCAGTTCTTC.

Only a few counts were recorded for this clone. V and J are TRBV29-1 and TRBJ2-1; D is possibly TRBD2 (5 bases). The germline gives CDR1 SQVTM, CDR2 ANQGSEA. The CDR3 is made up of 14 amino acids. V was pared by 4 bases and J by 0 bases, with 10 bases between. In nucleotides, the CDR3 is TGCAGCGTTGCGGTGGGGAGCTCCTACAATGAGCAGTTCTTC. Translation: CSVAVGSSYNEQFF.

This clone was found many times. This chain joins TRBV27 and TRBJ1-2; D unclear. V shed 5 bases and J shed 8 bases, with 6 bases lying between them. CDR1 MNHEY and CDR2 SMNVEV come from the germline V gene (reference sequence). The CDR3 runs to 10 residues. CDR3 nucleotides: TGTGCCAGCAGTCTCCAAGGCTACACCTTC. The encoded protein is CASSLQGYTF.

This clone was picked up many times. The rearrangement joins TRBV30 to TRBJ2-1, with 13 bases aligning to TRBD2. V shed 7 bases and J 9 bases; nucleotides not matched to a gene: 12. Germline assignment: CDR1 GTSNPN and CDR2 SVGIG (reference sequence). The CDR3 has 15 residues. The CDR3 is CASTGTSGTGGEQFF. The DNA of the CDR3 is TGTGCCTCTACCGGGACTAGCGGGACGGGGGGTGAGCAGTTCTTC.

The rearrangement uses TRBV7-9 and TRBJ2-1; 11 positions agree with TRBD2. V dropped 5 bases and J dropped 4; count of bases not matched to a gene: 13. The CDR3 runs 18 residues. CDR1 is SEHNR, CDR2 FQNEAQ, per germline (reference sequence). This chain's CDR3 is CASSPNQHRLAGYNEQFF. Written as DNA, the CDR3 is TGTGCCAGCAGCCCCAATCAACACCGACTAGCGGGGTACAATGAGCAGTTCTTC.

This clone was detected only a few times. This chain uses TRBV2 with TRBJ2-1; the match to TRBD2 covers 15 bases. Germline V CDR1 and CDR2: SNHLY, FYNNEI. V was pared by 6 bases and J by 10 bases, with 7 bases of the junction left unmatched. The CDR3 is 15 residues long. The chain's CDR3 is CASREGLAGGEEQFF. The CDR3, as DNA: TGTGCCAGCAGGGAGGGACTAGCGGGGGGTGAGGAGCAGTTCTTC.

The rearrangement links TRBV7-6 to TRBJ1-6; weak D call: TRBD1 (6 bases). The CDR3 length is 16 residues. The germline V gene encodes CDR1 SGHVS and CDR2 FNYEAQ. The V end lost 1 base, the J end lost 10 bases, and 17 bases lay between the germline ends. The CDR3, as DNA: TGTGCCAGCAGCTTAGGGGACACCCAGGGCGGGTCACCCCTCCACTTT. Its translation: CASSLGDTQGGSPLHF.

V and J are TRBV6-5 and TRBJ1-2, with unresolved D. Germline V gene lookup returns CDR1 MNHEY and CDR2 SVGAGI. This CDR3 region has 13 residues. V was trimmed by 6 bases and J by 2 bases, leaving 10 bases between them. CDR3 sequence: CASRPLQNYGYTF. The CDR3 DNA sequence: TGTGCCAGCAGGCCACTTCAAAACTATGGCTACACCTTC.

The J gene is TRBJ2-1, the V gene TRBV7-6; 8 nucleotides align to TRBD2. CDR1 is SGHVS, CDR2 FNYEAQ, per germline. The junction had 10 bases not matched to a gene; V was cut back by 5 bases and J by 7 bases. The length of the CDR3 is 15 residues. DNA for the CDR3: TGTGCCAGCAGCCCAGCCGGGGGGGTGAGAAATGAGCAGTTCTTC. This gives the protein CASSPAGGVRNEQFF.

This chain links TRBV29-1 with TRBJ2-1; D not certain. The germline gives CDR1 SQVTM, CDR2 ANQGSEA. The V gene lost 2 bases and the J gene lost 6 bases, with 5 bases spanning the gap. The CDR3 extends over 11 amino acids. The CDR3 spells CSVEKLNEQFF. The CDR3, as DNA: TGCAGCGTTGAAAAACTCAATGAGCAGTTCTTC.

The chain has TRBV7-2 and TRBJ2-1; TRBD2 agrees at 7 bases. The CDR3 loop spans 15 amino acids. From germline, CDR1 is SGHTA and CDR2 FQGNSA. With 5 bases clipped from V and 9 bases from J, the junction kept 13 bases outside the gene matches. The CDR3 sequence is CASSPRIAGSGEQFF. DNA for the CDR3: TGTGCCAGCAGCCCCCGAATAGCGGGCTCGGGTGAGCAGTTCTTC.

This clone was seen a handful of times. This chain joins TRBV7-2 and TRBJ2-5; D is perhaps TRBD2 (7 bases). This CDR3 contains 14 residues. Trimming removed 5 bases from V and 3 bases from J, with 13 bases in between. Looked up from germline, CDR1 is SGHTA and CDR2 is FQGNSA. CDR3 in amino acids: CASSHGGAKETQYF. CDR3 bases: TGTGCCAGCAGCCATGGGGGGGCAAAAGAGACCCAGTACTTC.

The V gene is TRBV5-1, the J gene TRBJ2-1; the D is unclear. The V end lost 0 bases, the J end lost 3 bases, and 4 bases lay between the germline ends. Germline CDR1 and CDR2: SGHRS and YFSETQ. This CDR3 is built from 13 residues. The CDR3 is CASSLDYYNEQFF. The CDR3 region has the DNA TGCGCCAGCAGCTTGGACTACTACAATGAGCAGTTCTTC.